A single sample is the source of the 27 T cell receptor beta chains below, sequenced in a study of blood T cell repertoires in COVID-19. Repertoires were generated with immunoSEQ multiplex PCR, while TCRdb's copy carries only in-frame clones and drops some. This sample carries tens of thousands of clones, about 85% of them seen once, and the ten largest clones take approximately 43%. The sequenced sample consisted of peripheral blood. The source of these receptors is a woman over 75 with acute or convalescent COVID-19.

This clone was counted a few times. V usage is TRBV3-1 (or the pseudogene TRBV3-2) and J usage is TRBJ1-5, with TRBD1 matching 7 bases. Trimming cost V 5 bases and J 2 bases; bases outside gene matches: 6. CDR3 length equals 15 residues. Germline-derived CDR1 and CDR2 are LGHDT and YNNKEL (reference sequence). The CDR3 spells CASSSTGVGNQPQHF. CDR3 DNA: TGTGCCAGCAGCTCCACAGGGGTTGGCAATCAGCCCCAGCATTTT.

The rearrangement uses TRBV4-3 and TRBJ2-2, with D perhaps TRBD1 (6 bases). There are 16 residues in the CDR3. Germline V CDR1 and CDR2: LGHNA, YSLEER. Trimming took off 0 bases at V and 0 bases at J, with 8 bases between the two ends. The CDR3 protein is CASSQDGGSNTGELFF. CDR3 bases: TGCGCCAGCAGCCAAGATGGGGGCTCGAACACCGGGGAGCTGTTTTTT.

V and J are TRBV7-9 and TRBJ1-4, with D uncertain. Per the germline V gene, CDR1 is SEHNR and CDR2 is FQNEAQ (reference sequence). Trimming left V 3 bases short and J 8 bases short, with 13 bases between. The CDR3 covers 14 residues. This CDR3 reads CASSLGSLGEKLFF. CDR3 nucleotides: TGTGCCAGCAGCTTGGGGAGCCTAGGGGAAAAACTGTTTTTT. The complete variable domain, with remaining parts taken from reference TRBV7-9 and TRBJ1-4, reads DTGVSQNPRHKITKRGQNVTFRCDPISEHNRLYWYRQTLGQGPEFLTYFQNEAQLEKSRLLSDRFSAERPKGSFSTLEIQRTEQGDSAMYLCASSLGSLGEKLFFGSGTQLSVL.

The chain couples TRBV21-1 to TRBJ1-5. TRBV21-1 is a pseudogene locus. The CDR3 loop spans 15 amino acids. The CDR3: CASSSPSGGLEPQHF. The CDR3 coding sequence is TGTGCCAGCAGCTCCCCCTCAGGAGGGCTGGAGCCCCAGCATTTT.

This clone was found once. This rearrangement joins TRBV30 to TRBJ1-2, with D perhaps matching TRBD1 (5 bases). V lost 1 base to trimming and J lost 0 bases, with 12 bases between them. Germline-derived CDR1 and CDR2 are GTSNPN and SVGIG (reference sequence). The CDR3 is 15 residues long. In nucleotides, the CDR3 is TGTGCCTGGAGTGCAACGGTGACAGCTAACTATGGCTACACCTTC. This translates into CAWSATVTANYGYTF. The full variable domain, with the rest looked up from reference TRBV30 and TRBJ1-2, is SQTIHQWPATLVQPVGSPLSLECTVEGTSNPNLYWYRQAAGRGLQLLFYSVGIGQISSEVPQNLSASRPQDRQFILSSKKLLLSDSGFYLCAWSATVTANYGYTFGSGTRLTVV.

The chain is built from TRBV27 and TRBJ2-7, with 9 positions matching TRBD1. Losses at the gene ends were 5 bases for V and 5 bases for J; bases not matched to a gene: 13. Germline-derived CDR1 and CDR2 are MNHEY and SMNVEV (reference sequence). The CDR3 totals 16 residues. CDR3 residues: CASSRILRDRVHEQYF. DNA for the CDR3: TGTGCCAGCAGTCGGATCCTCCGGGACAGGGTCCACGAGCAGTACTTC.

This rearrangement joins TRBV5-1 to TRBJ1-1; D gene unclear. V was cut by 0 bases and J by 4 bases, with 13 bases left in between. CDR1 is SGHRS, CDR2 YFSETQ, per germline. The CDR3 totals 15 residues. This CDR3 is CASSLATSTGTEAFF. As DNA, the CDR3 is TGCGCCAGCAGCTTGGCCACGTCTACGGGCACTGAAGCTTTCTTT.

V is TRBV6-1 and J is TRBJ1-3, with a tentative D call TRBD1 (5 bases). Per the germline V gene, CDR1 is MNHNS and CDR2 is SASEGT. This CDR3 comprises 15 residues. V lost 0 bases and J lost 4, with 10 bases in between. The CDR3 sequence: CASSEAGQGGNTIYF. CDR3 nucleotide sequence: TGTGCCAGCAGTGAAGCTGGGCAGGGAGGAAACACCATATATTTT.

The V gene is TRBV6-5, the J gene TRBJ2-3, with 7 bases matching TRBD2. The junction had 6 bases not matched to a gene; V was cut back by 5 bases and J by 7 bases. Germline assignment: CDR1 MNHEY and CDR2 SVGAGI. This CDR3 is built from 13 residues. The CDR3 region has the DNA TGTGCCAGCAGTCCAGACGGGGGGAATACGCAGTATTTT. This encodes CASSPDGGNTQYF.

The rearrangement joins TRBV6-2 or TRBV6-3 to TRBJ2-2; TRBD2 might be the D (6 bases). Per the germline V gene, CDR1 is MNHEY and CDR2 is SVGEGT. The V end was cut by 4 bases, the J end by 6 bases, with 6 bases between. The CDR3 has 12 amino acids. The CDR3: CASSWEAGELFF. CDR3 bases: TGTGCCAGCAGTTGGGAGGCCGGGGAGCTGTTTTTT.

The chain is built from TRBV19 and TRBJ2-6; 7 bases agree with TRBD1. The CDR3 contains 17 residues. CDR1 LNHDA and CDR2 SQIVND come from the germline V gene (reference sequence). V trimming: 4 bases; J trimming: 4 bases; junction bases outside the gene matches: 10. This chain's CDR3 is CASSTLTGEAGANVLTF. The CDR3 nucleotides are TGTGCCAGTAGTACCCTAACAGGGGAAGCCGGGGCCAACGTCCTGACTTTC.

The chain has TRBV7-8 and TRBJ2-3, with D possibly matching TRBD2 (6 bases). Trimming took off 1 base at V and 0 bases at J, with 11 bases between the two ends. This CDR3 has 16 residues. Germline CDR1 reads SGHVS; CDR2 reads FQNEAQ. CDR3 in amino acids: CASSLDGSGSTDTQYF. CDR3 DNA sequence: TGTGCCAGCAGCTTAGATGGTAGCGGCAGCACAGATACGCAGTATTTT.

The V and J genes are TRBV6-5 and TRBJ1-5; D gene ambiguous. The V end was cut by 7 bases, the J end by 2 bases, with 15 bases between. Germline assignment: CDR1 MNHEY and CDR2 SVGAGI. The CDR3 has 15 residues. CDR3 loop: CASMGRREGNQPQHF. In DNA form, the CDR3 reads TGTGCCAGCATGGGCCGTAGGGAGGGCAATCAGCCCCAGCATTTT.

V and J are TRBV11-3 and TRBJ2-1; a possible D gene is TRBD2 (7 bases). This CDR3 contains 15 residues. Germline-derived CDR1 and CDR2 are SGHNT and YENEEA. V was pared by 2 bases and J by 7 bases, with 15 bases between. The CDR3 region is CASSLLGLGQNEQFF. The CDR3 DNA reads as TGTGCCAGCAGCTTATTAGGACTAGGACAGAATGAGCAGTTCTTC.

V usage is TRBV7-8 and J usage is TRBJ2-1, with 11 nucleotides matching TRBD2. CDR3 length: 16 amino acids. Per the germline V gene, CDR1 is SGHVS and CDR2 is FQNEAQ. The V segment lost 5 bases and the J segment 9 bases; nucleotides outside the gene matches: 12. In DNA, the CDR3 is TGTGCCAGCAGCACTAGCGGGGGCGCCGCATGGGGTGAGCAGTTCTTC. Amino acid sequence: CASSTSGGAAWGEQFF.

The CDR3 here is CASSLLSEQYF. For the CDR3, the DNA is TGTGCCAGCAGCTTATTGTCGGAGCAGTACTTC. The V gene is TRBV7-6, the J gene TRBJ2-7; no reliable D call. Trimming removed 2 bases at V and 7 bases at J, with 6 bases between. CDR1 is SGHVS, CDR2 FNYEAQ, per germline. The CDR3 loop spans 11 amino acids. Full variable domain (rest looked up from reference TRBV7-6 and TRBJ2-7): GAGVSQSPRYKVTKRGQDVALRCDPISGHVSLYWYRQALGQGPEFLTYFNYEAQQDKSGLPNDRFSAERPEGSISTLTIQRTEQRDSAMYRCASSLLSEQYFGPGTRLTVT.

The rearrangement joins TRBV9 to TRBJ1-2; D may be TRBD1 (5 bases). CDR3 size: 17 residues. CDR1 and CDR2 (germline): SGDLS, YYNGEE. V lost 3 bases to trimming and J lost 0 bases, with 18 bases between them. The CDR3 nucleotides read TGTGCCAGCAGCGCAGGGTTACTTACAGGAGCTAACTATGGCTACACCTTC. This encodes CASSAGLLTGANYGYTF.

The rearrangement joins TRBV18 to TRBJ1-1, with no clear D. The germline CDR1 and CDR2 sequences are KGHSH and LQKENI. V shed 3 bases and J shed 1 base, with 9 bases lying between them. The CDR3 is 14 residues long. The DNA for the CDR3 is TGTGCCAGCTCACCGGGGAGCCAGAACACTGAAGCTTTCTTT. Protein sequence: CASSPGSQNTEAFF.

The chain employs TRBV9 and TRBJ2-7; D might be TRBD2 (6 bases). CDR3 length equals 15 residues. Germline lookup yields CDR1 SGDLS and CDR2 YYNGEE. V was trimmed by 7 bases and J by 4 bases, leaving 21 bases between them. The CDR3 DNA reads TGTGCCAGCCCTTCCGATCGGGAGAAAAGTTACGAGCAGTACTTC. Residues: CASPSDREKSYEQYF.

Only one count was recorded for this clone. The CDR3 DNA sequence: TGTGCCAGCAGTTTATCAGCGGGGTATAATTCACCCCTCCACTTT. Its translation: CASSLSAGYNSPLHF. The chain links TRBV27 to TRBJ1-6; D remains unclear. This CDR3 is 15 amino acids long. V lost 0 bases and J lost 4, with 7 bases in between. The germline gives CDR1 MNHEY, CDR2 SMNVEV (reference sequence).

The J gene is TRBJ2-1, the V gene TRBV25-1; D remains unclear. Trimming removed 3 bases at V and 2 bases at J, with 17 bases between. The CDR3 is 17 amino acids. The germline V gene encodes CDR1 MGHDK and CDR2 SYGVNS. CDR3 nucleotide sequence: TGTGCCAGCAGTGACGTCAGTCTCCAGAAAACCTACAATGAGCAGTTCTTC. It yields the protein CASSDVSLQKTYNEQFF.

This chain connects TRBV2 to TRBJ1-1, with no clear D. Germline loops: CDR1 SNHLY, CDR2 FYNNEI. The CDR3 extends over 14 amino acids. V was shortened by 6 bases and J by 10 bases, with 21 bases between the two germline ends. The CDR3 region is CASSTLGGFFGAFF. Written as DNA, the CDR3 is TGTGCCAGCAGCACTCTCGGAGGGTTTTTTGGAGCTTTCTTT.

This clone came up a few times. The gene calls are TRBV19 and TRBJ2-2, with 8 bases matching TRBD1. CDR1 LNHDA and CDR2 SQIVND come from the germline V gene (reference sequence). The CDR3 consists of 17 residues. The V segment lost 5 bases and the J segment 1 base; nucleotides outside the gene matches: 9. The CDR3, as DNA: TGTGCCAGTAGTCTCCGGTCCGGGACAGGGAACACCGGGGAGCTGTTTTTT. Its protein is CASSLRSGTGNTGELFF.

This rearrangement joins TRBV28 to TRBJ1-2; 8 positions match TRBD1. Trimming took 6 bases from V and 4 from J; bases not matched to a gene: 7. This CDR3 is 14 amino acids long. Per the germline V gene, CDR1 is MDHEN and CDR2 is SYDVKM. Written as DNA, the CDR3 is TGTGCCAGCAGACACGGACAGGGAACCTATGGCTACACCTTC. This translates into CASRHGQGTYGYTF.

The chain carries TRBV7-2 and TRBJ1-2; D may be TRBD1 (6 bases). The V gene lost 1 base and the J gene lost 7 bases, with 10 bases spanning the gap. Germline lookup yields CDR1 SGHTA and CDR2 FQGNSA. This CDR3 comprises 13 residues. This CDR3 reads CASSLEGVLGYTF. CDR3 bases: TGTGCCAGCAGCTTAGAGGGGGTGCTTGGCTACACCTTC.

The genes are TRBV3-1 (or the pseudogene TRBV3-2) and TRBJ1-1; 7 nucleotides line up with TRBD1. Trimming cost V 4 bases and J 6 bases; bases outside gene matches: 5. The CDR3 is 13 amino acids. In germline, CDR1 is LGHDT, CDR2 YNNKEL (reference sequence). The chain's CDR3 is CASSLADRAEAFF. CDR3 nucleotides: TGTGCCAGCAGCCTGGCCGACAGGGCTGAAGCTTTCTTT.

This clone came up once. The rearrangement uses TRBV6-6 and TRBJ2-3, with TRBD2 identical over 7 bases. Germline V gene data show CDR1 as MNHNY and CDR2 as SVGAGI (reference sequence). Trimming removed 7 bases from V and 2 bases from J; junction bases left unmatched: 6. The CDR3 runs 14 residues. This CDR3 is CASTPGGPTDTQYF. The DNA of the CDR3 is TGTGCCAGCACCCCGGGGGGACCCACAGATACGCAGTATTTT.